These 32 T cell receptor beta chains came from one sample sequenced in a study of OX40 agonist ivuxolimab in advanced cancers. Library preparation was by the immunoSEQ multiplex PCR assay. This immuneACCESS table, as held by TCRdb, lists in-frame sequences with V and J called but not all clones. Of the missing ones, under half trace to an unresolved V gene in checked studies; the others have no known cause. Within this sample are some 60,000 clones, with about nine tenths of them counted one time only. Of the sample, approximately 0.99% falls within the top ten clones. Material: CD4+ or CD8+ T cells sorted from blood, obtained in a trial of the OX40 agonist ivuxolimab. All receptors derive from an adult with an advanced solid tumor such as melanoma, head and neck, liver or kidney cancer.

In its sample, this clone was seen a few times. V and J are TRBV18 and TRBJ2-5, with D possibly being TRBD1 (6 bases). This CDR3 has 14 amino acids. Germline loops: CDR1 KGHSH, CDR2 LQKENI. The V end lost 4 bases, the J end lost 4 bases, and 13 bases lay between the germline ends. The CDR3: CASSQSRGGETQYF. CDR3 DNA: TGTGCCAGCTCACAATCCAGGGGCGGAGAGACCCAGTACTTC.

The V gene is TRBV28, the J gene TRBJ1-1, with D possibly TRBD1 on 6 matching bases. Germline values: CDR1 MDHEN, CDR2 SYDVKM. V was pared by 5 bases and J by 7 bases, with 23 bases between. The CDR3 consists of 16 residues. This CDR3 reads CASSLPGSSLGGEAFF. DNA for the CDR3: TGTGCCAGCAGTCTTCCCGGGTCTTCCTTAGGGGGTGAAGCTTTCTTT.

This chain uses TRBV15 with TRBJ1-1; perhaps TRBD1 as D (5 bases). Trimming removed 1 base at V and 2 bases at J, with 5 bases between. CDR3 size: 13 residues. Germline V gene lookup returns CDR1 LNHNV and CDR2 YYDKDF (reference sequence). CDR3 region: CATSRGTNTEAFF. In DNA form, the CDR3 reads TGTGCCACCAGCAGAGGGACAAACACTGAAGCTTTCTTT.

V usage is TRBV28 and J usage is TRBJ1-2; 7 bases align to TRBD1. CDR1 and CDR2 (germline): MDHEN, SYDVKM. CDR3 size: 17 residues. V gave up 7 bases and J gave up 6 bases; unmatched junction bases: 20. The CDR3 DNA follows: TGTGCCAGCACCACCTGGACAGGAAGTAAGGGGAGGGATGGCTACACCTTC. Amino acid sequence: CASTTWTGSKGRDGYTF.

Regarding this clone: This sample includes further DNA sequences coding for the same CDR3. Here the CDR3 reads CASSVGPDPGELFF. The CDR3, as DNA: TGTGCCAGCAGCGTAGGGCCGGATCCCGGGGAGCTGTTTTTT. The gene calls are TRBV9 and TRBJ2-2, with D uncertain. CDR3 size: 14 residues. CDR1 SGDLS and CDR2 YYNGEE come from the germline V gene. Trimming removed 0 bases at V and 6 bases at J, with 9 bases between.

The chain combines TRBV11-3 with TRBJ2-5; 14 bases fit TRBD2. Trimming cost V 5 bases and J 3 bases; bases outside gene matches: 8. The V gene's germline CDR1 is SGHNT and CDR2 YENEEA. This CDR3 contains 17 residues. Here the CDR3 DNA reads TGTGCCAGCAGCCCGGGACTAGCGGGAGCTGGTGAAGAGACCCAGTACTTC. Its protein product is CASSPGLAGAGEETQYF.

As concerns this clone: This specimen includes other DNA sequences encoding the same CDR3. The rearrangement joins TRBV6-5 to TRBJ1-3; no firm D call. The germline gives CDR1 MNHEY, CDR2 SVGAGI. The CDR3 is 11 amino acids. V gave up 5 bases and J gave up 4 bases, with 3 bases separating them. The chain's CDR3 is CASSKGNTIYF. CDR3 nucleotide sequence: TGTGCCAGCAGTAAAGGAAACACCATATATTTT.

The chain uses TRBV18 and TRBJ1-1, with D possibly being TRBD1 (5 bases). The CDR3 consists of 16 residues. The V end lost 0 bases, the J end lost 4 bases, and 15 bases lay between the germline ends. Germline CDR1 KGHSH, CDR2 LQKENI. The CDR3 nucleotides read TGTGCCAGCTCACCACCGATGGGGGGTAGGGGCACTGAAGCTTTCTTT. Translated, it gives CASSPPMGGRGTEAFF.

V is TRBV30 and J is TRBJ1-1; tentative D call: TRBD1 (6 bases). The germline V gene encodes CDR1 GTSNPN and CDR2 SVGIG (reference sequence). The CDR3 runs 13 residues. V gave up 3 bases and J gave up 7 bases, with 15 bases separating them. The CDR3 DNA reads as TGTGCCTGGAGACTTAGACAGGCGCTTGAAGCTTTCTTT. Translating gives CAWRLRQALEAFF.

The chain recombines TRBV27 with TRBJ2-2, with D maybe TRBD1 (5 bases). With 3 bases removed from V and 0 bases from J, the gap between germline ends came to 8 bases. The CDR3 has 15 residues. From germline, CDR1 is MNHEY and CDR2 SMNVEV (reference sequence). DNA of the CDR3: TGTGCCAGCAGTTTGGTCAGGGCGAACACCGGGGAGCTGTTTTTT. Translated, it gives CASSLVRANTGELFF.

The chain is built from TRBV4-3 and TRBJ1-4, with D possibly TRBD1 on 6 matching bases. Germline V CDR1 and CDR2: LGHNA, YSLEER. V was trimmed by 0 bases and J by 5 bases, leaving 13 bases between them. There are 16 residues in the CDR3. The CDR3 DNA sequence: TGCGCCAGCAGCCAAGAGGCGGGACACCCCAATGAAAAACTGTTTTTT. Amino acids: CASSQEAGHPNEKLFF.

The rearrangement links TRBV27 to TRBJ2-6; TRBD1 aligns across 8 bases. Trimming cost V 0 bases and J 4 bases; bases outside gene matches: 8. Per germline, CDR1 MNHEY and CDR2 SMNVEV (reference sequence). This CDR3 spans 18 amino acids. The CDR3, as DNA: TGTGCCAGCAGTTTATCCGGACAGGGTGGGGCCGGGGCCAACGTCCTGACTTTC. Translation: CASSLSGQGGAGANVLTF.

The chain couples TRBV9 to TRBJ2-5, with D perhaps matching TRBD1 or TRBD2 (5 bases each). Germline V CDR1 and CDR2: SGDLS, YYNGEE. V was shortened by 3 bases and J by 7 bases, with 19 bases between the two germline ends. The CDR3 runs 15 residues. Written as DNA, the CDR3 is TGTGCCAGCAGCGCCTCACTAGGTCTGCAGGGGACCCAGTACTTC. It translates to CASSASLGLQGTQYF. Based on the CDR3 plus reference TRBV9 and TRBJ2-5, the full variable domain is DSGVTQTPKHLITATGQRVTLRCSPRSGDLSVYWYQQSLDQGLQFLIQYYNGEERAKGNILERFSAQQFPDLHSELNLSSLELGDSALYFCASSASLGLQGTQYFGPGTRLLVL.

CDR3 residues: CASSPQPRDTQYF. Written as DNA, the CDR3 is TGTGCCAGCAGCCCCCAACCACGAGATACGCAGTATTTT. The J gene is TRBJ2-3, the V gene TRBV7-9; D gene uncertain. The V end lost 5 bases, the J end lost 5 bases, and 11 bases lay between the germline ends. The CDR3 runs to 13 residues. In germline, CDR1 is SEHNR, CDR2 FQNEAQ (reference sequence). Looking up the rest from reference TRBV7-9 and TRBJ2-3 gives the full variable domain: DTGVSQNPRHKITKRGQNVTFRCDPISEHNRLYWYRQTLGQGPEFLTYFQNEAQLEKSRLLSDRFSAERPKGSFSTLEIQRTEQGDSAMYLCASSPQPRDTQYFGPGTRLTVL.

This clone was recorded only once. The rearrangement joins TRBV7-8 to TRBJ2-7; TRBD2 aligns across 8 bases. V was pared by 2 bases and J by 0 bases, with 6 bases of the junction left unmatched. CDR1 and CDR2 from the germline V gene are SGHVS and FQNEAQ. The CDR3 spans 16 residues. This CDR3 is CASSLNGRASSYEQYF. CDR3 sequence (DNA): TGTGCCAGCAGCTTAAACGGGAGGGCCTCCTCCTACGAGCAGTACTTC.

Here the CDR3 DNA reads TGCAGTGCCCCGGGAGAAAAACTGTTTTTT. Residues: CSAPGEKLFF. The chain recombines TRBV20-1 with TRBJ1-4; D unclear. The CDR3 is made up of 10 amino acids. The V end lost 6 bases, the J end lost 8 bases, and 7 bases lay between the germline ends. In germline, CDR1 is DFQATT, CDR2 SNEGSKA (reference sequence).

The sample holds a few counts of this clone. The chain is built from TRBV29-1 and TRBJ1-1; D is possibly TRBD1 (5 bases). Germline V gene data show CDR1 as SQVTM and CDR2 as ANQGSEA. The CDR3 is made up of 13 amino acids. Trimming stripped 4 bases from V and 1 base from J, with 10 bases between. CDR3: CSVGQGENTEAFF. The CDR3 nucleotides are TGCAGCGTTGGTCAGGGTGAGAACACTGAAGCTTTCTTT.

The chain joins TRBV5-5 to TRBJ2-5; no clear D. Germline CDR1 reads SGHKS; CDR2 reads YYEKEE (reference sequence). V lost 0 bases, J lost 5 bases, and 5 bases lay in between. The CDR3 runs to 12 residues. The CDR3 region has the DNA TGTGCCAGCAGCTTGGAGATTGAGACCCAGTACTTC. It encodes CASSLEIETQYF.

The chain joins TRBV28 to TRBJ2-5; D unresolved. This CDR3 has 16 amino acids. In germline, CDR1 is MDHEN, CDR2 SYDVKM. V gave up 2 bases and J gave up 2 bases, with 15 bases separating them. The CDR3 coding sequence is TGTGCCAGCAGTTTAATTTGGAATGCCCGTCAAGAGACCCAGTACTTC. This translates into CASSLIWNARQETQYF.

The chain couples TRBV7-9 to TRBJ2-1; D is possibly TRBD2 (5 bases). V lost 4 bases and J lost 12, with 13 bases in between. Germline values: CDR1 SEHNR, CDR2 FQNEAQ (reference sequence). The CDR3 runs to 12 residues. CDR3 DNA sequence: TGTGCCAGCAGCTCACCAGGTCGGGGGCAGTTCTTC. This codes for CASSSPGRGQFF.

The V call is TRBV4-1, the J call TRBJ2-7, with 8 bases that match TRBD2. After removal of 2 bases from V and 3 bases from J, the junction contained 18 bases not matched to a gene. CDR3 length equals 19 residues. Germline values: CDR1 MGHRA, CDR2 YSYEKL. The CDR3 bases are TGCGCCAGCAGCCAATTGAGCGGGAGTTACCATCAGGGTATCTACGAGCAGTACTTC. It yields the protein CASSQLSGSYHQGIYEQYF.

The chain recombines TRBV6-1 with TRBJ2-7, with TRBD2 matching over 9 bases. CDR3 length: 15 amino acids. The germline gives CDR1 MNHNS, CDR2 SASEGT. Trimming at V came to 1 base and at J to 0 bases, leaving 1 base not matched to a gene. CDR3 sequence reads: CASSEVAGDSYEQYF. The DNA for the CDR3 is TGTGCCAGCAGTGAAGTAGCGGGGGACTCCTACGAGCAGTACTTC.

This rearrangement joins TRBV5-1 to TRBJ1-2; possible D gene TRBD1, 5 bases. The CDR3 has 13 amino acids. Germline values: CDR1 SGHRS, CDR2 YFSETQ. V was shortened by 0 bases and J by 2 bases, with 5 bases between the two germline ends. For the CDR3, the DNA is TGCGCCAGCAGCTTGGCAGGGAACTATGGCTACACCTTC. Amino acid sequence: CASSLAGNYGYTF.

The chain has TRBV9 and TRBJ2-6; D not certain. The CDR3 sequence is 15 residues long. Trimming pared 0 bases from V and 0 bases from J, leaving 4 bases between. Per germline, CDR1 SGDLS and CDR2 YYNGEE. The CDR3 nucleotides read TGTGCCAGCAGCGTAGACCCCTCTGGGGCCAACGTCCTGACTTTC. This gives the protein CASSVDPSGANVLTF.

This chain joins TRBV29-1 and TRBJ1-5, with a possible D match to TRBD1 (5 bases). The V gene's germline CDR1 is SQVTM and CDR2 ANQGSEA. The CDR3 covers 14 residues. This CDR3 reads CSGFGGDGNQPQHF. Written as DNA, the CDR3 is TGCAGTGGCTTCGGGGGGGATGGCAATCAGCCCCAGCATTTT.

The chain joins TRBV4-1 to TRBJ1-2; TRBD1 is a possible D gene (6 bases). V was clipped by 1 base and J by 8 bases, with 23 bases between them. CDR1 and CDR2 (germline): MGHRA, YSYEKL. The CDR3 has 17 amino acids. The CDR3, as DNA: TGCGCCAGCAGCCAAGCCGGAAATAACAGGGTTTTAGGCGGCTACACCTTC. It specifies CASSQAGNNRVLGGYTF.

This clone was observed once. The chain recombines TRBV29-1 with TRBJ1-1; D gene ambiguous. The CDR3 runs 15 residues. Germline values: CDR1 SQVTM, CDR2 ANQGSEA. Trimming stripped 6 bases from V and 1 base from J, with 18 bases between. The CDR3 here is CSVGQMSAANTEAFF. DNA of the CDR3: TGCAGCGTCGGCCAGATGAGCGCAGCGAACACTGAAGCTTTCTTT. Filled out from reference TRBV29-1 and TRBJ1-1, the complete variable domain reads SAVISQKPSRDICQRGTSLTIQCQVDSQVTMMFWYRQQPGQSLTLIATANQGSEATYESGFVIDKFPISRPNLTFSTLTVSNMSPEDSSIYLCSVGQMSAANTEAFFGQGTRLTVV.

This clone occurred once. The CDR3 nucleotides read TGTGCCAGCAGTTGGACAGGGGCGGATCAGCCCCAGCATTTT. This codes for CASSWTGADQPQHF. V usage is TRBV6-6 and J usage is TRBJ1-5, with 9 bases that match TRBD1. The CDR3 spans 14 residues. J lost 5 bases, V lost 4 bases, and 3 bases had no gene match. CDR1 MNHNY and CDR2 SVGAGI come from the germline V gene (reference sequence).

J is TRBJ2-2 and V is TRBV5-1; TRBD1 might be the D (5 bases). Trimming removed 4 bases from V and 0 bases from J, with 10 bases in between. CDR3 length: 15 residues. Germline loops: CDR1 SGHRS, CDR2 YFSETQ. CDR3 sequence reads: CASSPQGSNTGELFF. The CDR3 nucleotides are TGCGCCAGCAGCCCTCAGGGTTCGAACACCGGGGAGCTGTTTTTT.

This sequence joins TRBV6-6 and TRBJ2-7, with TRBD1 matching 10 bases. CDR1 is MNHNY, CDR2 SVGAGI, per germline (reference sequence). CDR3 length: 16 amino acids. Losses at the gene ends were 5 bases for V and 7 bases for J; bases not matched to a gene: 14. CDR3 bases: TGTGCCAGCAGTCCGATTCCGGGACAGGGGACGGGTGAGCAGTACTTC. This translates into CASSPIPGQGTGEQYF.

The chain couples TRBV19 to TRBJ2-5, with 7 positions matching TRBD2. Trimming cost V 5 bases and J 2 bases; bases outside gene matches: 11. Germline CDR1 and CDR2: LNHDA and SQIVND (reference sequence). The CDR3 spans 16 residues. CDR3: CASSPLSPSGQETQYF. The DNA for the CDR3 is TGTGCCAGTAGTCCCTTAAGTCCTAGCGGACAAGAGACCCAGTACTTC.

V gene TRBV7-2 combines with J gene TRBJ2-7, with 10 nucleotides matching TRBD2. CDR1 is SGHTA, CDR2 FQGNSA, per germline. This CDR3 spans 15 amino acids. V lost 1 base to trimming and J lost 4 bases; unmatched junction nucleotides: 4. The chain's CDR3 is CASSLGGTSAYEQYF. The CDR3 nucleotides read TGTGCCAGCAGCTTAGGGGGGACTAGCGCGTACGAGCAGTACTTC.